Listed below are T cell receptor beta chains from one sample, sequenced in a study of human T cells and chemical hapten exposure. TCRdb reprocessed the RACE reads with MiXCR, giving one entry per CDR3 protein. The table records around 260,000 distinct CDR3 sequences, 7% to 10% of them present only once. The sequences come from whole blood, collected in connection with sensitization to the hapten diphenylcyclopropenone (DPC). These receptors were collected from a woman in her 40s with alopecia areata. Some clones in this sample may be carry-over from other donors' samples. Each CDR3 is given with its conserved first and last residue. Fields, in order: J gene, V gene, D gene, clone size, CDR3 protein, CDR3 DNA. D genes are given only for firm matches. Size is omitted from some rows. Given values are once, few, many or a class for expanded clones.

J: TRBJ2-1; V: TRBV20-1; D: TRBD2; size: .; CDR3: CSAKVGTSGRAGNEQFF; DNA: TGCAGTGCTAAAGTGGGGACTAGCGGGAGGGCCGGGAATGAGCAGTTCTTC
J: TRBJ2-1; V: TRBV7-2; D: .; size: .; CDR3: CASSSRASVYNEQFF; DNA: TGTGCCAGCAGCTCCCGGGCTAGCGTCTACAATGAGCAGTTCTTC
J: TRBJ2-2; V: TRBV7-9; D: .; size: few; CDR3: CASSLGTRGTGELFF; DNA: TGTGCCAGCAGCTTAGGTACCAGAGGCACCGGGGAGCTGTTTTTT
J: TRBJ2-2; V: TRBV9; D: .; size: .; CDR3: CASSANQDGELFF; DNA: TGTGCCAGCAGCGCGAACCAGGACGGGGAGCTGTTTTTT
J: TRBJ2-7; V: TRBV7-2; D: TRBD2; size: many; CDR3: CASSLFSGNYEQYF; DNA: TGTGCCAGCAGCTTATTTAGCGGGAACTACGAGCAGTACTTC
J: TRBJ1-1; V: TRBV6-5; D: .; size: few; CDR3: CASRPGQPNTEAFF; DNA: TGTGCCAGCAGACCCGGACAGCCGAACACTGAAGCTTTCTTT
J: TRBJ1-2; V: TRBV6-2/TRBV6-3; D: .; size: .; CDR3: CASGRNYGYTF; DNA: TGTGCCAGTGGACGGAACTATGGCTACACCTTC
J: TRBJ1-5; V: TRBV6-2/TRBV6-3; D: .; size: many; CDR3: CASSISQENQPQHF; DNA: TGTGCCAGCAGTATATCACAGGAGAATCAGCCCCAGCATTTT
J: TRBJ2-1; V: TRBV20-1; D: .; size: few; CDR3: CSARPPRGPSGNEQFF; DNA: TGCAGTGCTAGACCGCCGAGGGGCCCCTCCGGCAATGAGCAGTTCTTC
J: TRBJ2-1; V: TRBV12-3/TRBV12-4; D: .; size: few; CDR3: CASSLSGTSYNEQFF; DNA: TGTGCCAGCAGTTTATCCGGGACTTCCTACAATGAGCAGTTCTTC
J: TRBJ2-3; V: TRBV7-2; D: .; size: large; CDR3: CASSLGLGRADTQYF; DNA: TGTGCCAGCAGCTTAGGTTTGGGCAGGGCTGATACGCAGTATTTT
J: TRBJ2-7; V: TRBV20-1; D: .; size: many; CDR3: CSARAPGVSRSEQYF; DNA: TGCAGTGCTAGAGCCCCCGGGGTATCCAGATCCGAGCAGTACTTC
J: TRBJ1-2; V: TRBV20-1; D: .; size: few; CDR3: CSAVLVRAGYGYTF; DNA: TGCAGTGCTGTATTGGTTCGTGCGGGCTATGGCTACACCTTC
J: TRBJ1-5; V: TRBV28; D: .; size: .; CDR3: CASRSRVRPQHF; DNA: TGTGCCAGCCGGTCCAGAGTACGGCCCCAGCATTTT
J: TRBJ2-3; V: TRBV6-1; D: .; size: .; CDR3: CASRDSPGNTQYF; DNA: TGTGCCAGCAGGGACTCACCGGGCAATACGCAGTATTTT
J: TRBJ2-3; V: TRBV3-1; D: .; size: .; CDR3: CASSQDPGRDTQYF; DNA: TGTGCCAGCAGCCAAGATCCGGGGCGGGATACGCAGTATTTT
J: TRBJ2-1; V: TRBV29-1; D: TRBD2; size: many; CDR3: CSVELAGGDEQFF; DNA: TGCAGCGTTGAATTAGCGGGAGGGGATGAGCAGTTCTTC
J: TRBJ1-5; V: TRBV7-9; D: .; size: .; CDR3: CASSPQGSRGPQHF; DNA: TGTGCCAGCAGCCCCCAGGGGTCCCGAGGGCCCCAGCATTTT
J: TRBJ1-4; V: TRBV12-3/TRBV12-4; D: .; size: few; CDR3: CASSLGGSNQKLFF; DNA: TGTGCCAGCAGTTTGGGGGGATCTAATCAAAAACTGTTTTTT
J: TRBJ1-1; V: TRBV6-4; D: .; size: few; CDR3: CASSLDPGAEAFF; DNA: TGTGCCAGCAGCTTGGACCCTGGCGCTGAAGCTTTCTTT
J: TRBJ1-2; V: TRBV27; D: .; size: few; CDR3: CASSLYGGNYGYTF; DNA: TGTGCCAGCAGTTTATACGGGGGCAACTATGGCTACACCTTC
J: TRBJ2-4; V: TRBV4-3; D: .; size: .; CDR3: CASSQSRLAKNIQYF; DNA: TGCGCCAGCAGCCAATCCCGGCTAGCCAAAAACATTCAGTACTTC
J: TRBJ1-4; V: TRBV7-9; D: TRBD1; size: few; CDR3: CASSTRDRGTQKLFF; DNA: TGTGCCAGCAGCACCCGGGACAGGGGAACGCAAAAACTGTTTTTT
J: TRBJ2-5; V: TRBV7-9; D: .; size: few; CDR3: CASSLEGVRLQETQYF; DNA: TGTGCCAGCAGCTTAGAGGGTGTCAGATTACAAGAGACCCAGTACTTC
J: TRBJ2-1; V: TRBV12-3/TRBV12-4; D: .; size: .; CDR3: CASSLRGGQFF; DNA: TGTGCCAGCAGTTTGAGAGGGGGACAGTTCTTC
J: TRBJ2-7; V: TRBV20-1; D: .; size: many; CDR3: CSARDGGMNYEQYF; DNA: TGCAGTGCTAGAGATGGAGGGATGAACTACGAGCAGTACTTC
J: TRBJ2-5; V: TRBV28; D: .; size: .; CDR3: CASSFTQQRTQYF; DNA: TGTGCCAGCAGTTTTACCCAACAGCGGACCCAGTACTTC
J: TRBJ1-4; V: TRBV7-9; D: .; size: few; CDR3: CASSLDRGYATNEKLFF; DNA: TGTGCCAGCAGCTTAGACCGCGGGTATGCAACTAATGAAAAACTGTTTTTT
J: TRBJ1-5; V: TRBV20-1; D: .; size: many; CDR3: CSAIPLEGRRQPQHF; DNA: TGCAGTGCGATACCGTTGGAGGGGAGGAGGCAGCCCCAGCATTTT
J: TRBJ1-5; V: TRBV12-3/TRBV12-4; D: TRBD1; size: few; CDR3: CASSTGTGTTQHF; DNA: TGTGCCAGCAGCACCGGGACAGGGACGACCCAGCATTTT
J: TRBJ2-1; V: TRBV6-5; D: .; size: .; CDR3: CASSAPYNEQFF; DNA: TGTGCCAGCAGTGCCCCCTACAATGAGCAGTTCTTC
J: TRBJ2-1; V: TRBV7-3; D: TRBD2; size: .; CDR3: CASSLLAGGHGNEQFF; DNA: TGTGCCAGCAGCCTACTAGCGGGAGGGCACGGGAATGAGCAGTTCTTC
J: TRBJ2-7; V: TRBV7-8; D: TRBD1; size: .; CDR3: CASSLAGTGGSYEQYF; DNA: TGTGCCAGCAGCTTAGCTGGTACAGGGGGCTCCTACGAGCAGTACTTC
J: TRBJ2-7; V: TRBV15; D: TRBD1; size: .; CDR3: CATSRERQGLYEQYF; DNA: TGTGCCACCAGCAGAGAGAGACAGGGCCTTTACGAGCAGTACTTC
J: TRBJ1-2; V: TRBV7-2; D: .; size: .; CDR3: CASSQDSWGYGYTF; DNA: TGTGCCAGCAGCCAGGACAGCTGGGGCTATGGCTACACCTTC
J: TRBJ2-5; V: TRBV10-3; D: TRBD2; size: .; CDR3: CAILAPGLAKEDQYF; DNA: TGTGCCATCCTTGCTCCGGGACTAGCGAAGGAGGACCAGTACTTC
J: TRBJ1-5; V: TRBV20-1; D: TRBD1; size: .; CDR3: CSARQGPQPQHF; DNA: TGCAGTGCGCGACAGGGCCCCCAGCCCCAGCATTTT
J: TRBJ2-3; V: TRBV11-2; D: .; size: few; CDR3: CASSQRRRSTDTQYF; DNA: TGTGCCAGCAGCCAGCGGCGGCGGAGCACAGATACGCAGTATTTT
J: TRBJ2-1; V: TRBV29-1; D: .; size: few; CDR3: CSVDGSRHNEQFF; DNA: TGCAGCGTTGACGGTAGCCGCCACAATGAGCAGTTCTTC
J: TRBJ2-5; V: TRBV7-9; D: .; size: many; CDR3: CASSLVVQTQYF; DNA: TGTGCCAGCAGCTTAGTAGTACAGACCCAGTACTTC
J: TRBJ1-5; V: TRBV28; D: TRBD1; size: .; CDR3: CASSLTGGRQPQHF; DNA: TGTGCCAGCAGTCTGACAGGGGGACGTCAGCCCCAGCATTTT
J: TRBJ2-2; V: TRBV25-1; D: .; size: .; CDR3: CASRIGVGELFF; DNA: TGTGCCAGCAGGATAGGGGTCGGGGAGCTGTTTTTT
J: TRBJ2-7; V: TRBV29-1; D: .; size: .; CDR3: CSVETPYEQYF; DNA: TGCAGCGTTGAAACCCCCTACGAGCAGTACTTC
J: TRBJ1-2; V: TRBV4-1; D: .; size: many; CDR3: CASSRVINYGYTF; DNA: TGCGCCAGCAGCAGAGTTATTAACTATGGCTACACCTTC
J: TRBJ2-2; V: TRBV5-4; D: .; size: many; CDR3: CASSFNTGELFF; DNA: TGTGCCAGCAGCTTTAACACCGGGGAGCTGTTTTTT
J: TRBJ2-2; V: TRBV6-2/TRBV6-3; D: .; size: .; CDR3: CATEDGTGELFF; DNA: TGTGCCACCGAGGACGGTACCGGGGAGCTGTTTTTT
J: TRBJ2-7; V: TRBV5-5; D: .; size: .; CDR3: CASSLLQGVTYEQYF; DNA: TGTGCCAGCAGCTTGTTGCAGGGAGTAACCTACGAGCAGTACTTC
J: TRBJ2-4; V: TRBV6-2/TRBV6-3; D: TRBD2; size: many; CDR3: CASSYSGTSGSYIQYF; DNA: TGTGCCAGCAGTTACTCAGGGACTAGCGGGAGTTACATTCAGTACTTC
J: TRBJ2-7; V: TRBV20-1; D: TRBD1; size: .; CDR3: CSARDRTGAPYEQYF; DNA: TGCAGTGCTAGAGACCGGACAGGGGCGCCCTACGAGCAGTACTTC
J: TRBJ2-7; V: TRBV5-4; D: .; size: few; CDR3: CASSEGRTSYEQYF; DNA: TGTGCCAGCAGCGAGGGACGGACTTCCTACGAGCAGTACTTC
J: TRBJ2-1; V: TRBV3-1; D: TRBD2; size: .; CDR3: CASSHSGRKNEQFF; DNA: TGTGCCAGCAGCCATAGCGGGCGAAAAAATGAGCAGTTCTTC